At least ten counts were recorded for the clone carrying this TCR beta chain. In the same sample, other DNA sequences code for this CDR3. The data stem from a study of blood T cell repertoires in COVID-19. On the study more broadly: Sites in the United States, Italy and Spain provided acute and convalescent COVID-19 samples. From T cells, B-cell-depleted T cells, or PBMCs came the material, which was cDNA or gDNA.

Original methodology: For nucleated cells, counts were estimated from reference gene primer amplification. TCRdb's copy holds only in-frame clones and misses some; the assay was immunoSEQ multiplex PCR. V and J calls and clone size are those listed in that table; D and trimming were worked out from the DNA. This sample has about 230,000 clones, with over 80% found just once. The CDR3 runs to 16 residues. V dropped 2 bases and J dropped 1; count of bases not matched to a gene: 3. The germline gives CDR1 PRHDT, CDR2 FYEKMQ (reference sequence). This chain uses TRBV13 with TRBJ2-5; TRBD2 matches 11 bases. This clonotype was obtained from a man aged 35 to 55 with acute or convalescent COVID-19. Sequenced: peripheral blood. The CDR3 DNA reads TGTGCCAGCAGCTTATTGACTAGCGGGACCCAAGAGACCCAGTACTTC. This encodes CASSLLTSGTQETQYF.